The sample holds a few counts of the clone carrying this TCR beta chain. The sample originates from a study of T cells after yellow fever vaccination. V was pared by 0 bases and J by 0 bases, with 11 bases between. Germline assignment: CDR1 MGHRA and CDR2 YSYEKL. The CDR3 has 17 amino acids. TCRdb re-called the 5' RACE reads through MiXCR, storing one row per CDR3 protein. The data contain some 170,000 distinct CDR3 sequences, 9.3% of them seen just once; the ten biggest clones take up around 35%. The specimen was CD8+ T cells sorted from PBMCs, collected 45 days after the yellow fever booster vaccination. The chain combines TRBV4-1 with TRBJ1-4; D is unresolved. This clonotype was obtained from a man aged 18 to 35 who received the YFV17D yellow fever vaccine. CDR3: CASSQEQTASTNEKLFF. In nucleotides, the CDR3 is TGCGCCAGCAGCCAAGAACAGACCGCCTCAACTAATGAAAAACTGTTTTTT.